The present entry profiles one T cell receptor (beta chain) with its context. This clonotype was seen ten or more times. The specificity of this receptor is unknown. No quality values exist for individual bases; no much larger clone is one base distant. TCR beta CDR3 regions were amplified from RNA transcripts for repertoire sequencing. The first round was an RT-PCR using HTBI primers with the Qiagen OneStep RT-PCR kit, and this first round was followed by a second-round multiplex PCR, then size selection and purification. The libraries underwent paired-end sequencing with 100 bp reads on an Illumina HiSeq2000. In the source study's methods: SOAPnuke was used to process the reads, throwing out any read that had adapters, had uncalled bases, had a mean Phred below 15, or lacked an exact constant-primer or identifier match. COPE v1.2.5 was used to merge the high-quality paired reads. Each unique nucleotide sequence was defined as a clonotype, and clonotypes were aligned to IMGT TRB V, D and J references with MiTCR v1.1. The analysis was limited to V-J combinations with a frequency above 0.0001, which together covered more than 98% of repertoires. For each V-J combination, a TCR clonal expansion and chaos score was defined as the ratio of F50 clonal expansion to chaos observed in the TCRdist matrix. Features were reduced by Welch's t-statistics and random forest to around 13 V-J combinations, which fed a naive Bayes classifier. Thyroid-blood repertoire similarity was quantified with the Morisita-Horn index. TCRdb reran the public reads through fastp at Q25 and MiXCR, keeping productive beta chains. Rows with a matching CDR3 protein are joined into one entry that keeps the most common DNA and genes. The V and J calls and clone size are TCRdb's, not the authors'. For this sample there are some 390,000 distinct CDR3 sequences; around 16% appear just once. The ten largest account for 1.5% to 2% of the sample.

The data were obtained in a study of Graves' ophthalmopathy and Graves' hyperthyroidism (dated by TCRdb to 2017 to 2018). For the wider study: Peripheral blood was collected at initial diagnosis, prior to any treatment. The 90 to 100 discovery patients were randomly split 7:3 into training and test sets. To explore V-J signatures that distinguish ophthalmopathy from hyperthyroidism, a discovery set of 100 patients was enrolled, made up of 43 with ophthalmopathy and around 57 with stable hyperthyroidism. In total, 135 blood samples were TCR-sequenced: 43 ophthalmopathy, some 75 hyperthyroidism and approximately 17 hyperthyroidism-to-ophthalmopathy patients. An independent validation cohort was composed of some 19 hyperthyroidism patients and around 16 patients who later progressed from hyperthyroidism to ophthalmopathy. Following sampling, methimazole starting at 30 mg daily was administered to hyperthyroidism patients, and high-dose intravenous methylprednisolone was administered to ophthalmopathy patients. In six hyperthyroidism patients, the T-cell repertoire of thyroid tissue was compared with the T-cell repertoire of blood. To tell Graves' ophthalmopathy apart from Graves' hyperthyroidism, and to predict which patients would progress to ophthalmopathy, the study relied on TCR beta repertoire signatures.

Patients with ophthalmopathy had moderately to severely active disease, with a Clinical Activity Score of 3 or more, a NOSPECS grade of 4 or more, and a disease duration of less than 3 months. Patients with other autoimmune diseases, uncontrolled infections, pregnancy or lactation were excluded from the study. Clinical symptoms, serum thyroxine, TRAb, thyroid ultrasound and orbital computed tomography were used for diagnosis. Using Ficoll-Paque density gradient centrifugation, PBMCs were isolated from 10 ml of fresh peripheral blood. Total RNA was extracted using Trizol reagent, and RNA quality was checked on an Agilent 2100 Bioanalyzer. V and J are truncated by 1 base and 3 bases respectively, leaving an intervening sequence of 6 bases. CDR1 and CDR2 (KGHSH, LQKENI) derive from the germline V gene. The CDR3 starts with the cysteine, ends with the phenylalanine, and has 13 residues. Only the CDR3 region is kept as DNA, spanning 39 bases read in frame from base 1.

Overall study outcomes, separate from this receptor: Ophthalmopathy was separated from stable hyperthyroidism by the 13-signature model with 85% to 90% sensitivity and about 83% specificity in cross-validation and with 80%/75% in the test set. Sample size was not predetermined statistically, and investigators were not blinded to group allocation. Among expanded thyroid clonotypes with frequency above 0.001, most also showed up in blood, which suggests that blood repertoires may reflect the thyroid immune response. In validation, the model predicted ophthalmopathy progression with about 70% sensitivity and roughly 78% specificity; more than ten predicted patients were CT-confirmed with GO in a median of roughly 6.8 months.

The receptor was derived from a woman younger than 30 with Graves' ophthalmopathy. Donor details come from another sample of the same person, matched by shared clones. The rearrangement joined TRBV18 to TRBJ2-5; no D segment can be confidently identified. The sequenced sample consisted of peripheral blood. The DNA sequence is as follows: TGTGCCAGCTCACCACGGCGTGAAGAGACCCAGTACTTC. Its translation reads: CASSPRREETQYF.